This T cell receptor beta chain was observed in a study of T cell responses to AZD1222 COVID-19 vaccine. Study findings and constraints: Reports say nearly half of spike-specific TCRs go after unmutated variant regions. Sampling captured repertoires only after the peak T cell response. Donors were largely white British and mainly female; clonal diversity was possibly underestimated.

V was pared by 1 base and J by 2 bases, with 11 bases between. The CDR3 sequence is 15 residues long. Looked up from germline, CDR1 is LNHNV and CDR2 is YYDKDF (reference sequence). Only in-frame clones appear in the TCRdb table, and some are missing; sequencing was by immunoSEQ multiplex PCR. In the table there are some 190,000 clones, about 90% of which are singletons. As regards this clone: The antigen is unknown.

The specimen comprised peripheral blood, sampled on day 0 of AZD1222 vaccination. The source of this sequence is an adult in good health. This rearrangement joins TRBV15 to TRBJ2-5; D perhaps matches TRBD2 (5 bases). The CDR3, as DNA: TGTGCCACCAGCAGAGGGAGGCTACAGCAAGAGACCCAGTACTTC. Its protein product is CATSRGRLQQETQYF.